This T cell receptor beta chain is from a study of T cells in Graves' hyperthyroidism and ophthalmopathy. Regarding the study as a whole: Ophthalmopathy could be told apart from stable hyperthyroidism with a 13 V-J model.

RNA transcripts provided the source from which TCR beta CDR3 regions were amplified. An initial round of RT-PCR targeting the TCR CDR3 relied on the HTBI primer set. TCRdb recomputed calls from the multiplex PCR reads with MiXCR, one row per CDR3 protein. The data show some 800,000 distinct CDR3 sequences, 35% to 40% seen once. Stable Graves' hyperthyroidism meant no ophthalmopathy progression within 18 months. Pregnant or lactating patients were excluded, as were those with uncontrolled infection or other autoimmune disease. This clonotype was detected a few times. Its target is not known. CDR3 size: 17 residues. The J segment lost 4 bases and the V segment lost 0 bases, leaving 7 bases of the junction unmatched. Germline assignment: CDR1 DFQATT and CDR2 SNEGSKA (reference sequence).

The sequence was obtained from a man younger than 35 with Graves' hyperthyroidism. The sample comprised blood. This rearrangement joins TRBV20-1 to TRBJ1-6, with TRBD1 matching 9 bases. The CDR3 DNA sequence: TGCAGTGCTAGAGATCCACAGGGGGCGAGTTATAATTCACCCCTCCACTTT. Encoded protein: CSARDPQGASYNSPLHF.